Below are 21 T cell receptor beta chains sequenced from a single sample in a study of T cells after yellow fever vaccination. Via MiXCR, TCRdb re-called the 5' RACE reads, giving one row per CDR3 protein. The sample holds roughly 120,000 distinct CDR3 sequences; 7.4% are singletons and the top ten take roughly 2.6%. This material consisted of CD4+ T cells sorted from PBMCs, taken more than 8 days after the first yellow fever vaccination. The receptor set was obtained from a man between 18 and 35 years old who received the YFV17D yellow fever vaccine.

This clonotype was observed at least ten times. The chain has TRBV7-2 and TRBJ2-7, with no clear D. V shed 4 bases and J shed 3 bases, with 13 bases lying between them. This CDR3 region has 14 residues. Looked up from germline, CDR1 is SGHTA and CDR2 is FQGNSA. The CDR3 is CASSSSVGFYEQYF. The DNA for the CDR3 is TGTGCCAGCAGCTCCTCTGTGGGTTTCTACGAGCAGTACTTC.

This clonotype was observed many times. The genes are TRBV5-4 and TRBJ2-5, with 14 bases aligning to TRBD2. The length of the CDR3 is 16 residues. Germline CDR1 SGHNT, CDR2 YYREEE (reference sequence). J gave up 7 bases and V 4 bases, and 9 bases lay outside the gene matches. Here the CDR3 reads CASSTGLAGVLGTQYF. The CDR3 DNA sequence: TGTGCCAGCAGCACGGGACTAGCGGGGGTTCTAGGGACCCAGTACTTC.

The table lists this clonotype with a few counts. The J gene is TRBJ2-5, the V gene TRBV20-1; the match to TRBD2 covers 8 bases. The germline gives CDR1 DFQATT, CDR2 SNEGSKA (reference sequence). The V gene end was trimmed by 6 bases and the J gene end by 5 bases; junction bases not matched to a gene: 5. The CDR3 length is 12 residues. Here the CDR3 DNA reads TGCAGTGCCACGCCGGGAGGGGAGACCCAGTACTTC. Translating gives CSATPGGETQYF.

This clonotype was counted at least ten times. The chain recombines TRBV29-1 with TRBJ2-1; D ambiguous. V lost 4 bases and J 0 bases, leaving 10 bases between the germline ends. The germline CDR1 and CDR2 sequences are SQVTM and ANQGSEA. CDR3 size: 14 residues. The CDR3 DNA reads as TGCAGCGTTGGGGCGAAGAGCTCCTACAATGAGCAGTTCTTC. Its protein is CSVGAKSSYNEQFF.

This clonotype was detected ten times or more. The J gene is TRBJ2-3, the V gene TRBV15; D gene unclear. In germline, CDR1 is LNHNV, CDR2 YYDKDF (reference sequence). Trimming removed 0 bases at V and 4 bases at J, with 8 bases between. The CDR3 totals 14 residues. CDR3: CATSRDKWSDTQYF. The CDR3 DNA reads as TGTGCCACCAGCAGAGATAAGTGGTCAGATACGCAGTATTTT.

V usage is TRBV7-9 and J usage is TRBJ1-1, with a weak D call TRBD1 (5 bases). The germline V gene encodes CDR1 SEHNR and CDR2 FQNEAQ (reference sequence). V lost 5 bases and J 10 bases, leaving 20 bases between the germline ends. The CDR3 runs to 14 residues. The chain's CDR3 is CASSLTRRGRGAFF. CDR3 sequence (DNA): TGTGCCAGCAGCCTCACCCGGAGGGGTCGAGGAGCTTTCTTT.

The CDR3: CATSRAVEVLASGGTGELFF. CDR3 nucleotides: TGTGCCACCAGCAGAGCTGTAGAGGTGTTGGCTAGCGGGGGGACCGGGGAGCTGTTTTTT. This chain uses TRBV15 with TRBJ2-2; 11 bases are a match to TRBD2. The V gene's germline CDR1 is LNHNV and CDR2 YYDKDF (reference sequence). This CDR3 region has 20 residues. J lost 5 bases, V lost 1 base, and 15 bases had no gene match. The variable domain in full, with the rest retrieved from reference TRBV15 and TRBJ2-2, is DAMVIQNPRYQVTQFGKPVTLSCSQTLNHNVMYWYQQKSSQAPKLLFHYYDKDFNNEADTPDNFQSRRPNTSFCFLDIRSPGLGDTAMYLCATSRAVEVLASGGTGELFFGEGSRLTVL.

This chain joins TRBV30 and TRBJ1-5; D not resolved. V was shortened by 2 bases and J by 4 bases, with 12 bases between the two germline ends. The CDR3 extends over 14 amino acids. In germline, CDR1 is GTSNPN, CDR2 SVGIG (reference sequence). CDR3 in amino acids: CAWSTLTGNQPQHF. The CDR3 DNA is TGTGCCTGGAGTACGCTAACGGGAAATCAGCCCCAGCATTTT.

This clonotype was picked up a small number of times. The J gene is TRBJ1-3, the V gene TRBV5-4; 9 bases are shared with TRBD1. Per germline, CDR1 SGHNT and CDR2 YYREEE (reference sequence). This CDR3 contains 15 residues. V gave up 4 bases and J gave up 4 bases; unmatched junction bases: 6. In nucleotides, the CDR3 is TGTGCCAGCAGCCCTTGGACAGGGGAAGGAAACACCATATATTTT. This sequence encodes CASSPWTGEGNTIYF.

A word on this clonotype: A much larger clone is a single base away; this may be a read error. The rearrangement uses TRBV12-3 or TRBV12-4 and TRBJ1-1; no clear D gene. The CDR3 contains 19 residues. Written as DNA, the CDR3 is TGTGCCATCAGTTTCAGCGGCCGTCCTTCAGTATTCATGAACACTGAAGCTTTCTTT. It specifies CAISFSGRPSVFMNTEAFF.

About this clonotype: A much bigger clone sits one base away, suggesting this may be a read error. The V gene is TRBV5-1, the J gene TRBJ2-2; the match to TRBD1 covers 9 bases. The germline V gene has CDR1 SGHRS and CDR2 YFSETQ. There are 17 residues in the CDR3. V lost 4 bases and J lost 1; bases outside the gene matches: 8. CDR3 amino acids: CASSPRQGVENTGELFF. The CDR3 DNA reads TGCGCCAGCAGCCCCCGACAGGGGGTGGAGAACACCGGGGAGCTGTTTTTT.

This clonotype showed up many times. This chain connects TRBV5-1 to TRBJ1-6; tentatively, D is TRBD1 (6 bases). This CDR3 comprises 14 residues. The germline V gene has CDR1 SGHRS and CDR2 YFSETQ. V lost 6 bases and J lost 9, with 16 bases in between. The CDR3 region is CASTEGGRLSPLHF. CDR3 DNA sequence: TGCGCCAGCACCGAAGGGGGTAGACTTTCACCCCTCCACTTT. The full variable domain, with the rest looked up from reference TRBV5-1 and TRBJ1-6, is KAGVTQTPRYLIKTRGQQVTLSCSPISGHRSVSWYQQTPGQGLQFLFEYFSETQRNKGNFPGRFSGRQFSNSRSEMNVSTLELGDSALYLCASTEGGRLSPLHFGNGTRLTVT.

This clonotype has at least ten counts. J is TRBJ2-7 and V is TRBV28; D possibly corresponds to TRBD1 (6 bases). Germline assignment: CDR1 MDHEN and CDR2 SYDVKM. The CDR3 extends over 12 amino acids. V shed 10 bases and J shed 1 base, with 11 bases lying between them. The CDR3 DNA sequence: TGTGCCACCAACACAGGGTCCTACGAGCAGTACGTC. Translated: CATNTGSYEQYV.

As concerns this clonotype: Given a much more abundant clone one base away, this may be a read error. V usage is TRBV5-1 and J usage is TRBJ2-2; D uncertain. The V gene's germline CDR1 is SGHRS and CDR2 YFSETQ. V gave up 4 bases and J gave up 0 bases, with 13 bases separating them. The CDR3 is 16 amino acids. Written as DNA, the CDR3 is TGCGCCAGCAGCCCTGGCCATACGTCGAACACCGGGGAGCTGTTTTTT. Translation gives CASSPGHTSNTGELFF.

The table lists this clonotype with many counts. The chain couples TRBV4-1 to TRBJ1-6, with D unresolved. The CDR3 extends over 12 amino acids. Trimming took off 3 bases at V and 7 bases at J, with 4 bases between the two ends. Per germline, CDR1 MGHRA and CDR2 YSYEKL. For the CDR3, the DNA is TGCGCCAGCAGCCACCCCAATTCACCCCTCCACTTT. Translated: CASSHPNSPLHF.

The sample holds many counts of this clonotype. This chain connects TRBV6-1 to TRBJ2-6; tentatively, D is TRBD2 (6 bases). V was cut by 11 bases and J by 0 bases, with 14 bases left in between. There are 15 residues in the CDR3. Germline V gene sequence: CDR1 MNHNS, CDR2 SASEGT. CDR3 sequence (DNA): TGTGCCGCGGGAACAGTTTTCTCTGGGGCCAACGTCCTGACTTTC. This encodes CAAGTVFSGANVLTF.

V usage is TRBV5-5 and J usage is TRBJ1-4; D is undetermined. The germline V gene encodes CDR1 SGHKS and CDR2 YYEKEE (reference sequence). CDR3 length: 18 residues. V lost 2 bases and J 0 bases, leaving 17 bases between the germline ends. The CDR3 sequence is CASSFTGPAATTNEKLFF. The CDR3 DNA reads TGTGCCAGCAGCTTTACCGGACCGGCGGCGACAACTAATGAAAAACTGTTTTTT. The entire variable domain, with the rest obtained from reference TRBV5-5 and TRBJ1-4, is as follows: DAGVTQSPTHLIKTRGQQVTLRCSPISGHKSVSWYQQVLGQGPQFIFQYYEKEERGRGNFPDRFSARQFPNYSSELNVNALLLGDSALYLCASSFTGPAATTNEKLFFGSGTQLSVL.

The table lists this clonotype with many counts. The chain links TRBV7-2 to TRBJ2-3; 9 bases map to TRBD2. Germline trimming cut 1 base from V and 2 bases from J; bases unmatched to any gene: 7. The CDR3 is 17 residues long. Germline assignment: CDR1 SGHTA and CDR2 FQGNSA. The CDR3 region is CASSLVGLAGNTDTQYF. The CDR3 bases are TGTGCCAGCAGCTTAGTTGGGCTAGCGGGGAACACAGATACGCAGTATTTT.

In its sample, this clonotype was seen many times. The rearrangement uses TRBV6-5 and TRBJ1-1, with 7 bases that match TRBD1. Trimming removed 3 bases from V and 7 bases from J; junction bases left unmatched: 8. CDR1 and CDR2 from the germline V gene are MNHEY and SVGAGI. The CDR3 sequence is 14 residues long. This CDR3 reads CASSYRQGFGEAFF. The CDR3 DNA is TGTGCCAGCAGTTATCGACAGGGTTTCGGTGAAGCTTTCTTT.

The V call is TRBV4-3, the J call TRBJ1-1; a weak D match, TRBD1 (5 bases). From germline, CDR1 is LGHNA and CDR2 YSLEER. With 0 bases removed from V and 5 bases from J, the gap between germline ends came to 10 bases. The CDR3 spans 14 residues. CDR3 protein: CASSQDWGSTEAFF. The CDR3 bases are TGCGCCAGCAGCCAAGATTGGGGGAGTACTGAAGCTTTCTTT.

This clonotype was found many times. The chain joins TRBV11-2 to TRBJ2-5; a weak D match, TRBD2 (7 bases). Between the trimmed V and J ends, which lost 8 bases and 3 bases, there was a span of 13 bases. This CDR3 has 13 amino acids. Germline-derived CDR1 and CDR2 are SGHAT and FQNNGV. Written as DNA, the CDR3 is TGTGCCAGCGGACGGGGGGCAGAAGAGACCCAGTACTTC. It is translated as CASGRGAEETQYF.